This T cell receptor (beta chain) was documented in a study of blood T cell repertoires in COVID-19. As for the study in general: COVID-19 samples from acute and convalescent phases originated in the United States, Italy and Spain.

Produced via immunoSEQ multiplex PCR; TCRdb's table is partial and in-frame only. The table lists 150,000 to 200,000 clones, about 91% of them singletons. This CDR3 is built from 14 residues. Germline V gene data show CDR1 as SEHNR and CDR2 as FQNEAQ (reference sequence). Trimming took 7 bases from V and 7 from J; bases not matched to a gene: 10. The V call is TRBV7-9, the J call TRBJ1-5; 7 nucleotides agree with TRBD1. The material sequenced was PBMCs or T cells enriched from blood (not recorded which). The sequence was obtained from a woman aged 40-49 years with acute COVID-19. CDR3 DNA sequence: TGTGCCAGCAACGACCAGGGGGGCACACAGCCCCAGCATTTT. Its protein product is CASNDQGGTQPQHF.